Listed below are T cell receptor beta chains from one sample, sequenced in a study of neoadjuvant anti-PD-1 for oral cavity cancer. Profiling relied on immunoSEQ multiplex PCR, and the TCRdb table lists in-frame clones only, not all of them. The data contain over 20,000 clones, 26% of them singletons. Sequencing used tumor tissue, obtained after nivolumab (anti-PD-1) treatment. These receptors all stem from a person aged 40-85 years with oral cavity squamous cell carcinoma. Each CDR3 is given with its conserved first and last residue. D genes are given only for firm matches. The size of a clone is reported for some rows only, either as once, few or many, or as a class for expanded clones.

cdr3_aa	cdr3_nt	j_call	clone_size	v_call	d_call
CASSPGAYGYTF	TGTGCCAGCAGCCCCGGGGCCTATGGCTACACCTTC	TRBJ1-2	.	TRBV7-9	.
CASSQGFRFVWGLDSPLHF	TGCGCCAGCAGCCAAGGCTTCCGTTTCGTTTGGGGGCTTGATTCACCCCTCCACTTT	TRBJ1-6	.	TRBV4-1	.
CASSLVSSTDTQYF	TGTGCCAGCAGCTTAGTTTCTAGCACAGATACGCAGTATTTT	TRBJ2-3	.	TRBV7-3	.
CASSLMGADTQYF	TGCGCCAGCAGCTTGATGGGGGCGGATACGCAGTATTTT	TRBJ2-3	few	TRBV5-1	.
CASTQFLGGWAEAFF	TGTGCCAGCACCCAATTTTTGGGGGGTTGGGCTGAAGCTTTCTTT	TRBJ1-1	.	TRBV7-9	.
CSVQGIPTEDNEQFF	TGCAGCGTTCAGGGGATCCCGACGGAAGACAATGAGCAGTTCTTC	TRBJ2-1	.	TRBV29-1	.
CASSEGQGSNEKLFF	TGTGCCAGCAGTGAAGGACAGGGTTCTAATGAAAAACTGTTTTTT	TRBJ1-4	few	TRBV6-1	TRBD1
CASRFGPGPQETQYF	TGCGCCAGCAGATTCGGCCCCGGCCCCCAGGAGACCCAGTACTTC	TRBJ2-5	few	TRBV10-2	.
CASSFDSFAEAFF	TGTGCCAGCTCCTTTGACAGCTTCGCTGAAGCTTTCTTT	TRBJ1-1	few	TRBV14	.
CASSRQGATDTQYF	TGTGCCAGCAGTAGACAGGGGGCCACAGATACGCAGTATTTT	TRBJ2-3	.	TRBV2	TRBD1
CASSIGWGSSSTQYF	TGTGCCAGTAGTATAGGTTGGGGCTCCAGCAGTACGCAGTATTTT	TRBJ2-3	few	TRBV19	.
CASKAAVTGNTIYF	TGTGCCAGCAAGGCAGCCGTAACTGGAAACACCATATATTTT	TRBJ1-3	few	TRBV2	.
CASSPTGDEQYF	TGTGCCAGCAGTCCTACAGGAGACGAGCAGTACTTC	TRBJ2-7	few	TRBV6-1	.
CASRRDRRYYGYTF	TGTGCCAGCAGGAGGGACAGGAGATACTATGGCTACACCTTC	TRBJ1-2	few	TRBV7-2	TRBD1
CASSRGQTSSTDTQYF	TGTGCCAGCAGCCGCGGACAGACCTCTAGCACAGATACGCAGTATTTT	TRBJ2-3	.	TRBV7-9	.
CAWRDSGDSFGYTF	TGTGCCTGGAGAGATTCTGGGGATTCGTTTGGCTACACCTTC	TRBJ1-2	.	TRBV30	.
CASSLGGTGGDTQYF	TGTGCCAGCAGCTTAGGTGGTACAGGGGGAGATACGCAGTATTTT	TRBJ2-3	few	TRBV7-2	TRBD1
CASSPSWGKDEQYF	TGTGCCAGCTCACCATCATGGGGTAAGGACGAGCAGTACTTC	TRBJ2-7	.	TRBV18	.
CSASILAGQYF	TGCAGTGCTAGTATCCTAGCGGGGCAGTATTTT	TRBJ2-3	few	TRBV20-1	TRBD2
CASRLEAGAYNEQFF	TGTGCCAGCAGACTGGAGGCGGGGGCTTACAATGAGCAGTTCTTC	TRBJ2-1	few	TRBV27	.
CASSQGGGRAFEQYF	TGTGCCAGCAGCCAAGGAGGTGGGAGGGCCTTCGAGCAGTACTTC	TRBJ2-7	few	TRBV14	TRBD2
CASHGDTGELFF	TGTGCCTCCCACGGGGATACCGGGGAGCTGTTTTTT	TRBJ2-2	.	TRBV30	.
CASSTGTVQQTQYF	TGTGCCAGCAGTACCGGGACGGTGCAACAGACCCAGTACTTC	TRBJ2-5	.	TRBV6-6	.
CASSRQEGNYGYTF	TGCGCCAGCAGCCGCCAAGAGGGGAACTATGGCTACACCTTC	TRBJ1-2	few	TRBV4-1	.
CASSLSRGNEKLFF	TGTGCCAGCAGCTTATCGCGGGGGAATGAAAAACTGTTTTTT	TRBJ1-4	few	TRBV7-9	.
CATSRDGGLENEQFF	TGTGCCACCAGCAGAGATGGCGGGCTCGAGAATGAGCAGTTCTTC	TRBJ2-1	few	TRBV15	.
CASSSDAYEQYF	TGCGCCAGCAGCTCTGACGCATACGAGCAGTACTTC	TRBJ2-7	.	TRBV5-1	.
CASSYSLVGVGKTQYF	TGTGCCAGCAGTTATAGTCTAGTAGGGGTCGGAAAGACCCAGTACTTC	TRBJ2-5	.	TRBV28	.
CASSPPTESYGYTF	TGTGCCAGCTCACCACCGACAGAATCTTATGGCTACACCTTC	TRBJ1-2	medium-sized	TRBV18	.
CATGGRDTQYF	TGTGCCACCGGGGGACGGGATACGCAGTATTTT	TRBJ2-3	.	TRBV15	.
CASSSTIYYEQYF	TGCGCCAGCAGCTCGACGATTTACTACGAGCAGTACTTC	TRBJ2-7	few	TRBV5-1	.
CASSQTLAGARNEQFF	TGCGCCAGCAGCCAGACCTTAGCGGGAGCTCGAAATGAGCAGTTCTTC	TRBJ2-1	few	TRBV4-1	TRBD2
CASSSPGQGIHEQYF	TGTGCCAGCAGTTCCCCGGGACAGGGAATTCACGAGCAGTACTTC	TRBJ2-7	.	TRBV28	TRBD1
CAWVGSGAANTEAFF	TGTGCCTGGGTTGGATCTGGGGCTGCGAACACTGAAGCTTTCTTT	TRBJ1-1	.	TRBV30	.
CASSPASVYEQYF	TGCGCCAGCAGCCCGGCTTCGGTCTACGAGCAGTACTTC	TRBJ2-7	.	TRBV5-1	.
CASSTGSGLNYGYTF	TGTGCCAGCAGTACAGGGTCGGGGCTGAACTATGGCTACACCTTC	TRBJ1-2	.	TRBV6-1	.